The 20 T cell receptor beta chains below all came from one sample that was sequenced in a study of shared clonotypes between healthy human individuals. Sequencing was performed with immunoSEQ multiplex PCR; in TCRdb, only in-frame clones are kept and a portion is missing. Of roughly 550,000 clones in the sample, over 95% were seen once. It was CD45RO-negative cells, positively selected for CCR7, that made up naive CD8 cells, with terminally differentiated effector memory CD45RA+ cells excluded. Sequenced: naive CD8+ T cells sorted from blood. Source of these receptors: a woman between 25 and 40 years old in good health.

The chain's CDR3 is CASSSRTSGRENEQYF. The DNA of the CDR3 is TGTGCCAGCAGCTCACGGACTAGCGGGAGGGAAAACGAGCAGTACTTC. This chain joins TRBV7-8 and TRBJ2-7; TRBD2 matches at 15 bases. V was pared by 4 bases and J by 5 bases, with 6 bases of the junction left unmatched. Per the germline V gene, CDR1 is SGHVS and CDR2 is FQNEAQ. The CDR3 covers 16 residues.

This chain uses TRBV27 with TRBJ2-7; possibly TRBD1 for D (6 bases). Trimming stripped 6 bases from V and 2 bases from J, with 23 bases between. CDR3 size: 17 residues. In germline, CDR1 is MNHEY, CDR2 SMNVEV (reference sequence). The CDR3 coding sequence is TGTGCCAGCAGCTTCCAAAGTCAGGGGCGAACGCCCTACGAGCAGTACTTC. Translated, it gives CASSFQSQGRTPYEQYF.

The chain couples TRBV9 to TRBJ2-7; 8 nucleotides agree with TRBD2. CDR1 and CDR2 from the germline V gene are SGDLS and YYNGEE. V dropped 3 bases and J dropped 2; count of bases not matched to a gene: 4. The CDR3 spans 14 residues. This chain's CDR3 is CASSAGGVPYEQYF. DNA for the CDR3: TGTGCCAGCAGCGCGGGGGGGGTCCCCTACGAGCAGTACTTC.

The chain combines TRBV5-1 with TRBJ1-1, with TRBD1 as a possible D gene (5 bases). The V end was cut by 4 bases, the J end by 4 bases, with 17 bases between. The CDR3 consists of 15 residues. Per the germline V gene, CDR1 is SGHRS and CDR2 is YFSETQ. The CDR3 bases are TGCGCCAGCAGCCTAGCCCCGAGGGGCTTCACTGAAGCTTTCTTT. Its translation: CASSLAPRGFTEAFF.

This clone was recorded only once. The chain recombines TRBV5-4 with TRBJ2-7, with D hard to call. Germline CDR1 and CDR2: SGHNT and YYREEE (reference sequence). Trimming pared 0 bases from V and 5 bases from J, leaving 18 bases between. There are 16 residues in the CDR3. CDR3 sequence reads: CASSLEPVRERDEQYF. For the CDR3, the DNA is TGTGCCAGCAGCTTGGAACCAGTCCGAGAAAGGGACGAGCAGTACTTC.

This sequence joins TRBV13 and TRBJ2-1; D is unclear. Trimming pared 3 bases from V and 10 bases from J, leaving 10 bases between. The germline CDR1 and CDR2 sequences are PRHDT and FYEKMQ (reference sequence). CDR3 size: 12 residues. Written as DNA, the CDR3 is TGTGCCAGCAGCTTGATCTCTCCAGAGCAGTTCTTC. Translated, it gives CASSLISPEQFF. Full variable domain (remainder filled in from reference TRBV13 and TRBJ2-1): AAGVIQSPRHLIKEKRETATLKCYPIPRHDTVYWYQQGPGQDPQFLISFYEKMQSDKGSIPDRFSAQQFSDYHSELNMSSLELGDSALYFCASSLISPEQFFGPGTRLTVL.

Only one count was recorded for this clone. CDR3 sequence: CASSWSGRGVPLLYNEQFF. The CDR3 DNA reads TGTGCCAGTAGTTGGAGCGGGAGGGGGGTTCCTCTCCTTTACAATGAGCAGTTCTTC. The chain joins TRBV19 to TRBJ2-1; 10 bases map to TRBD2. The CDR3 contains 19 residues. V dropped 5 bases and J dropped 4; count of bases not matched to a gene: 17. Germline V gene lookup returns CDR1 LNHDA and CDR2 SQIVND (reference sequence).

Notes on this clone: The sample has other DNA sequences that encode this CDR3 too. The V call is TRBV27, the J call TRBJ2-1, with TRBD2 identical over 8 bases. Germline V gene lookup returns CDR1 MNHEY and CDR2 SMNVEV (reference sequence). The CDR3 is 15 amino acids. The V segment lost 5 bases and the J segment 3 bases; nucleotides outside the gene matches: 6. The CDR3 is CASSPLAGIYNEQFF. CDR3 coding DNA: TGTGCCAGCAGTCCTTTAGCGGGGATCTACAATGAGCAGTTCTTC.

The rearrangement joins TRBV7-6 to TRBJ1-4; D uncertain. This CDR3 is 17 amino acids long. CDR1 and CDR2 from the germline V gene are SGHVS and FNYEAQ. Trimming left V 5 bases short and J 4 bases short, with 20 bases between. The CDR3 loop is CASSPKTPGRYNEKLFF. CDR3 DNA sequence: TGTGCCAGCAGCCCCAAAACCCCTGGACGGTATAATGAAAAACTGTTTTTT.

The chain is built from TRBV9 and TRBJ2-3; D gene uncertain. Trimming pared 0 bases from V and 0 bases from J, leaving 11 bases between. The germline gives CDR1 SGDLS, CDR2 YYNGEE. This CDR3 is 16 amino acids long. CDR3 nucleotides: TGTGCCAGCAGCGTAGACAACTACCCTAGCACAGATACGCAGTATTTT. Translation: CASSVDNYPSTDTQYF.

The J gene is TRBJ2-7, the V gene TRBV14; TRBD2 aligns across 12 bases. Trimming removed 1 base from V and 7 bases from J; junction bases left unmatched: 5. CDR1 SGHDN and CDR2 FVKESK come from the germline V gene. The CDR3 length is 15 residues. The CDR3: CASSQGTSGIGEQYF. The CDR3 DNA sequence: TGTGCCAGCAGCCAAGGGACTAGCGGGATAGGGGAGCAGTACTTC.

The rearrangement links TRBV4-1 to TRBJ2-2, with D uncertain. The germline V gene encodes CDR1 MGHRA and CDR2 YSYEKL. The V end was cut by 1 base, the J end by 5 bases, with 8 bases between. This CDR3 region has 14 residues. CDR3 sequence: CASSQVWGTGELFF. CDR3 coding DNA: TGCGCCAGCAGCCAAGTTTGGGGAACCGGGGAGCTGTTTTTT.

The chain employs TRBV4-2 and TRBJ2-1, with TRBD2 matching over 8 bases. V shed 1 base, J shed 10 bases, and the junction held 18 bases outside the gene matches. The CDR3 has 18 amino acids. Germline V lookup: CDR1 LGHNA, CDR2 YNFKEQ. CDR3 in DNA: TGTGCCAGCAGCCAAGGATGGATCGGGAGGGAGGGGGAGACAGAGCAGTTCTTC. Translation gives CASSQGWIGREGETEQFF.

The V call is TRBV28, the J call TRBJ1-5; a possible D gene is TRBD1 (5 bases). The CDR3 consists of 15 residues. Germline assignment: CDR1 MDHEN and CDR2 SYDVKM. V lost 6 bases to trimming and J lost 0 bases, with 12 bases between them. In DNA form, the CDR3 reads TGTGCCAGCAGAGACAGTACTGATAGCAATCAGCCCCAGCATTTT. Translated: CASRDSTDSNQPQHF. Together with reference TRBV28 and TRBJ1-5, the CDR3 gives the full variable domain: DVKVTQSSRYLVKRTGEKVFLECVQDMDHENMFWYRQDPGLGLRLIYFSYDVKMKEKGDIPEGYSVSREKKERFSLILESASTNQTSMYLCASRDSTDSNQPQHFGDGTRLSIL.

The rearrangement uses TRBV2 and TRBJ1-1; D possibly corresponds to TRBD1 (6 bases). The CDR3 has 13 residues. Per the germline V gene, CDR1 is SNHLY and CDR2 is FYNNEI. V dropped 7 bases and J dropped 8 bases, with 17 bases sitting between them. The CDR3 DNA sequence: TGTGCCAGCATCCAAGGGGAGGGGACAGAAGCTTTCTTT. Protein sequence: CASIQGEGTEAFF. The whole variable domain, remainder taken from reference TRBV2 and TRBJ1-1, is EPEVTQTPSHQVTQMGQEVILRCVPISNHLYFYWYRQILGQKVEFLVSFYNNEISEKSEIFDDQFSVERPDGSNFTLKIRSTKLEDSAMYFCASIQGEGTEAFFGQGTRLTVV.

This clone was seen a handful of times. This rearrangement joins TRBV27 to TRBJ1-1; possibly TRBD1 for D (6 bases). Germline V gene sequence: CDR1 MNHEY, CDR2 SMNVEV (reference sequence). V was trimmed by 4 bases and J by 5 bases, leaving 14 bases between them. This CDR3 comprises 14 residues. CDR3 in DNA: TGTGCCAGCAGTTCAGGGGCTTGGGGAACTGAAGCTTTCTTT. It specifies CASSSGAWGTEAFF.

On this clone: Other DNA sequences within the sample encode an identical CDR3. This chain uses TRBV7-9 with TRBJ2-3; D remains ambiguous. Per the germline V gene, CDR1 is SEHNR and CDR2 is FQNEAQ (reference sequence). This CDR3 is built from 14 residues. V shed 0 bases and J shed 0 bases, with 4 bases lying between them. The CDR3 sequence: CASSLAGSTDTQYF. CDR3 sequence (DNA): TGTGCCAGCAGCTTAGCCGGGAGCACAGATACGCAGTATTTT.

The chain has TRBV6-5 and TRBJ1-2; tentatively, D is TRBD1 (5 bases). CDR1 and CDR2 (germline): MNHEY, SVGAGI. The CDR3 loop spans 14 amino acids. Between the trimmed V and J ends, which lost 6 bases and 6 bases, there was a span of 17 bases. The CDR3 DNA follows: TGTGCCAGCAGCCTAGCGGGGGGATTGAATGGCTACACCTTC. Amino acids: CASSLAGGLNGYTF.

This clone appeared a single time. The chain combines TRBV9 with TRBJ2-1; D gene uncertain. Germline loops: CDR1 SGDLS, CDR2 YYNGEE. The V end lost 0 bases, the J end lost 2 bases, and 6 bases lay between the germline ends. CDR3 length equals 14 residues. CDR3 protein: CASSVDAAYNEQFF. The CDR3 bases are TGTGCCAGCAGCGTAGATGCAGCCTACAATGAGCAGTTCTTC.

CDR3 protein: CASSLPSSGRADTQYF. The CDR3 nucleotides are TGTGCCAGCAGCTTACCATCTAGCGGGAGGGCAGATACGCAGTATTTT. The chain recombines TRBV11-1 with TRBJ2-3, with 12 bases that match TRBD2. This CDR3 has 16 amino acids. With V trimmed by 2 bases and J by 4 bases, 4 bases remained unmatched. In germline, CDR1 is SGHAT, CDR2 FQDESV (reference sequence).